This T cell receptor beta chain was captured by sequencing in a study of CXCR3-negative and CXCR3-positive naive CD8 T cells. Study-wide findings and caveats: CXCR3-positive naive cells had TRB CDR3s that were more hydrophobic than CXCR3-negative naive cells had.

For this clonotype: Its antigen is not identified.

Preparation of TRB cDNA libraries relied on 5' RACE carrying UMI labels. For each CDR3 protein, TCRdb gives one entry from its re-call of the 5' RACE reads, without DNA. This table lists under 110,000 distinct CDR3 sequences. The CDR3 is made up of 15 amino acids. Germline CDR1 reads LGHNA; CDR2 reads YSLEER. The V and J genes are TRBV4-3 and TRBJ1-3. The sequence was collected from a human donor in good health. Some clones in this sample may be carry-over from other donors' samples. The sequencing input was naive CXCR3+ CD8+ T cells from blood. Subset noted: CD45RO-CCR7+CD27+CD95- naive CD8+ T cells expressing CXCR3 (TNR3+). The CDR3 sequence is CASSQDSFSGNTIYF.